The rows below give T cell receptor beta chains drawn from one sample of a study of blood T cell repertoires in COVID-19. Here immunoSEQ multiplex PCR was the method, and the copy in TCRdb shows in-frame clones only, minus some. Seen here are some 70,000 clones, about 91% observed once, and the top ten hold approximately 14%. What was sequenced was peripheral blood. The receptor set was obtained from a human donor with active COVID-19. The donor label of this sample is uncertain. The CDR3 runs from the conserved cysteine through the conserved F or W. D genes are given only for firm matches. The listing skips clone size in some rows; elsewhere it reads once, few, many or a size class.

>TRBJ2-3|TRBV2|-|-
TGTGCCAGCAGTGAAGCGAAACCGGGAGATACGCAGTATTTT
CASSEAKPGDTQYF
>TRBJ2-5|TRBV28|-|TRBD1
TGTGCCAGCAGTAACAGGGGGATTCGGGAGACCCAGTACTTC
CASSNRGIRETQYF
>TRBJ2-1|TRBV11-2|once|-
TGTGCCAGCAGCTTAGGTGGCGGGGAGAATGAGCAGTTCTTC
CASSLGGGENEQFF
>TRBJ1-2|TRBV18|-|TRBD1
TGTGCCAGCTCACCCCAGACCGGGACAGCCAACTATGGCTACACCTTC
CASSPQTGTANYGYTF
>TRBJ2-1|TRBV4-3|-|TRBD2
TGCGCCAGCAGCCAAGATATAGCGGGAGGGTATGAGCAGTTCTTC
CASSQDIAGGYEQFF
>TRBJ2-6|TRBV5-4|-|-
TGTGCCAGCAGCTTGGGGGCCAGCTCTGGGGCCAACGTCCTGACTTTC
CASSLGASSGANVLTF
>TRBJ1-1|TRBV9|-|-
TGTGCCAGCAGCGTGACCTACGGGTACACTGAAGCTTTCTTT
CASSVTYGYTEAFF
>TRBJ1-5|TRBV19|-|TRBD1
TGTGCCAGTAGTGACCGGGACAGGCCTTTTGACAATCAGCCCCAGCATTTT
CASSDRDRPFDNQPQHF
>TRBJ2-3|TRBV24-1|-|-
TGTGCCACCAGTGATGAAGGGACTCCTAGCACAGATACGCAGTATTTT
CATSDEGTPSTDTQYF
>TRBJ2-3|TRBV6-2/TRBV6-3|-|TRBD2
TGTGCCAGCAGTTTCCCGGGACTAGCATATGATACGCAGTATTTT
CASSFPGLAYDTQYF
>TRBJ2-3|TRBV20-1|-|-
TGCAGTGCTAGCCTTACAAGGGGGCAGTATTTT
CSASLTRGQYF